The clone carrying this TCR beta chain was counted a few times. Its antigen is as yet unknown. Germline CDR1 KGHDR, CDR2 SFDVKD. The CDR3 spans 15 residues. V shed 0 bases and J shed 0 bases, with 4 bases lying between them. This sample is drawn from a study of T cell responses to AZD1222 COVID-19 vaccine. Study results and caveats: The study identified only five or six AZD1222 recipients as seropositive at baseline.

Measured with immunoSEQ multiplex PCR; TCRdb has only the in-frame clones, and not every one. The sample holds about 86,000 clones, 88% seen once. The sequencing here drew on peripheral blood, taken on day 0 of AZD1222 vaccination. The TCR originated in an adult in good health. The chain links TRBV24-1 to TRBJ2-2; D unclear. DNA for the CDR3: TGTGCCACCAGTGATTTGGTGGCGAACACCGGGGAGCTGTTTTTT. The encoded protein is CATSDLVANTGELFF.